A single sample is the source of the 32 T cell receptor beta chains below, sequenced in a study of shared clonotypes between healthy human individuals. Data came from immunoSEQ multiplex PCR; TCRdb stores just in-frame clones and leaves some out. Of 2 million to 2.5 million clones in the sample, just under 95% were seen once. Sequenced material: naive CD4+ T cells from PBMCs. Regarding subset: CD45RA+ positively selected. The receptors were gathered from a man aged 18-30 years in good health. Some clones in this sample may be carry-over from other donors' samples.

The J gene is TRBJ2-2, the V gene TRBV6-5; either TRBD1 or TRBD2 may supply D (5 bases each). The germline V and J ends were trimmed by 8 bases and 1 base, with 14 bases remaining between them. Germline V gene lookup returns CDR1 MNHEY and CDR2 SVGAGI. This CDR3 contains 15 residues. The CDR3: CASFRVGENTGELFF. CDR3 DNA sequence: TGTGCCAGCTTTAGGGTGGGGGAGAACACCGGGGAGCTGTTTTTT.

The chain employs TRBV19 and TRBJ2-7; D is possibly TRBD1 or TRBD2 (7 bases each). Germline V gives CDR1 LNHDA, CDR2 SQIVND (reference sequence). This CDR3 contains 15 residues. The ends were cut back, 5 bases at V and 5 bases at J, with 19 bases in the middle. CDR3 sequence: CASSPLTGRADEQYF. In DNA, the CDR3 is TGTGCCAGTAGTCCGCTGACAGGGAGGGCGGACGAGCAGTACTTC.

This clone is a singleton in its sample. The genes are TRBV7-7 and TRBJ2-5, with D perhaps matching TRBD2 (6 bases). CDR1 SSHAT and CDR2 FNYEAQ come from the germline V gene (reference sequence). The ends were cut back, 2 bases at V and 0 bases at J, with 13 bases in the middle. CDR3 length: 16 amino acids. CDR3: CASSLRRGPYQETQYF. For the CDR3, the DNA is TGTGCCAGCAGCTTAAGGCGGGGCCCGTACCAAGAGACCCAGTACTTC.

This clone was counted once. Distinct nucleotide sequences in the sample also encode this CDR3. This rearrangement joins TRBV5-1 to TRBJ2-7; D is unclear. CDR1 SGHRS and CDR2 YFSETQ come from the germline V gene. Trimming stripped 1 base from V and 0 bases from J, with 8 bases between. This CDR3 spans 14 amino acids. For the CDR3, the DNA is TGCGCCAGCAGCTTGACAGTGAGCTCCTACGAGCAGTACTTC. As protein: CASSLTVSSYEQYF.

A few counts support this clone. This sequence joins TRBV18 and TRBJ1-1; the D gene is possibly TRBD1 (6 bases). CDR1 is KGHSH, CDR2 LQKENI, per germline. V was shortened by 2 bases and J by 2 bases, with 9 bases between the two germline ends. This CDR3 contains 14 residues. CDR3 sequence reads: CASSPTGHNTEAFF. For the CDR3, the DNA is TGTGCCAGCTCACCAACGGGACATAACACTGAAGCTTTCTTT.

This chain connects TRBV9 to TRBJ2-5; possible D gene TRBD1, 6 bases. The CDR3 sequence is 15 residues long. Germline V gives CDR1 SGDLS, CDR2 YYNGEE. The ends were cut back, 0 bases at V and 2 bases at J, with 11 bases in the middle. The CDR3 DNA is TGTGCCAGCAGCGTAGCTCAGGGGTTTCAAGAGACCCAGTACTTC. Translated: CASSVAQGFQETQYF.

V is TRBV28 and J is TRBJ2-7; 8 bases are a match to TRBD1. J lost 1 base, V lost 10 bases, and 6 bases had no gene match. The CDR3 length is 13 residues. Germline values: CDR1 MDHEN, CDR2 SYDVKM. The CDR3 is CAIRTGTSYEQYF. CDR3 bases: TGTGCCATCCGGACAGGGACATCCTACGAGCAGTACTTC.

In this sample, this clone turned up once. The CDR3 DNA reads as TGTGCCAGCAGCTTAGAGTTTCGGACCGAGCAGTACTTC. Amino acids: CASSLEFRTEQYF. This chain uses TRBV7-9 with TRBJ2-7; D uncertain. Looked up from germline, CDR1 is SEHNR and CDR2 is FQNEAQ (reference sequence). CDR3 length: 13 residues. Trimming removed 1 base from V and 6 bases from J, with 10 bases in between.

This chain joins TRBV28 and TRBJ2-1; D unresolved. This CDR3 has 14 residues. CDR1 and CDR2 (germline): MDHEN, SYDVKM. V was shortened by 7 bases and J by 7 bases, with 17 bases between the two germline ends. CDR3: CASTLGGNKNEQFF. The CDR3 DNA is TGTGCCAGCACCCTCGGTGGGAACAAGAATGAGCAGTTCTTC.

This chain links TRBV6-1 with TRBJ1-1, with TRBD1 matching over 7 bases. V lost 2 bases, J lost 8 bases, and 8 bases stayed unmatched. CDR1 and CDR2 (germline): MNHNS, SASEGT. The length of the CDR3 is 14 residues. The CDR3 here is CASSEKGRGKEAFF. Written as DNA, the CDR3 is TGTGCCAGCAGTGAAAAGGGCAGGGGGAAAGAAGCTTTCTTT.

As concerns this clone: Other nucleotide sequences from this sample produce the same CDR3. DNA for the CDR3: TGTGCCAGCTCACCCCAGTCGCAAGAGACCCAGTACTTC. Protein sequence: CASSPQSQETQYF. The V call is TRBV18, the J call TRBJ2-5; D gene unclear. Germline CDR1 KGHSH, CDR2 LQKENI. V lost 3 bases to trimming and J lost 2 bases, with 7 bases between them. This CDR3 has 13 amino acids.

The CDR3 DNA is TGTGCCAGCAGCCAAGAGGGGAGAACAGATACGCAGTATTTT. It is translated as CASSQEGRTDTQYF. The chain uses TRBV4-2 and TRBJ2-3; tentatively, D is TRBD2 (5 bases). In germline, CDR1 is LGHNA, CDR2 YNFKEQ. The CDR3 consists of 14 residues. The V end lost 0 bases, the J end lost 3 bases, and 7 bases lay between the germline ends.

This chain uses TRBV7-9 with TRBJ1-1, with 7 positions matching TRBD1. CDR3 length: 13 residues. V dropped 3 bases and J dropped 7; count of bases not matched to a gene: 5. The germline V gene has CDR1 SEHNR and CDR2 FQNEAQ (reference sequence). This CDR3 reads CASSFRTGDEAFF. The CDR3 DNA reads TGTGCCAGCAGCTTTAGGACAGGAGATGAAGCTTTCTTT.

The CDR3 DNA is TGTGCCTGGAGTGTCGGAGGGGGGGGAAATTCACCCCTCCACTTT. Its translation: CAWSVGGGGNSPLHF. The chain couples TRBV30 to TRBJ1-6; D is perhaps TRBD1 (6 bases). V dropped 0 bases and J dropped 7 bases, with 13 bases sitting between them. The CDR3 consists of 15 residues. Germline CDR1 reads GTSNPN; CDR2 reads SVGIG (reference sequence). The full variable domain, rest sourced from reference TRBV30 and TRBJ1-6, is SQTIHQWPATLVQPVGSPLSLECTVEGTSNPNLYWYRQAAGRGLQLLFYSVGIGQISSEVPQNLSASRPQDRQFILSSKKLLLSDSGFYLCAWSVGGGGNSPLHFGNGTRLTVT.

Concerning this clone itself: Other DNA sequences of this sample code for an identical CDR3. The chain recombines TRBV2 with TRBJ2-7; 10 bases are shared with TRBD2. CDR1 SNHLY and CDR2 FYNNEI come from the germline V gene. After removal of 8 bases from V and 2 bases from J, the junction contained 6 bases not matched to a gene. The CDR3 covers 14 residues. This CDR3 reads CASGGTSGTYEQYF. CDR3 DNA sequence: TGTGCCAGCGGGGGAACTAGCGGGACCTACGAGCAGTACTTC.

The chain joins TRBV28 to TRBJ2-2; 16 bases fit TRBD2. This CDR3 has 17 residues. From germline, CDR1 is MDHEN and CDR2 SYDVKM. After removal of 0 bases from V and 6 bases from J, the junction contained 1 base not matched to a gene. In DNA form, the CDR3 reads TGTGCCAGCAGTTTATGGGGACTAGCGGGAGGGCCCGGGGAGCTGTTTTTT. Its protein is CASSLWGLAGGPGELFF.

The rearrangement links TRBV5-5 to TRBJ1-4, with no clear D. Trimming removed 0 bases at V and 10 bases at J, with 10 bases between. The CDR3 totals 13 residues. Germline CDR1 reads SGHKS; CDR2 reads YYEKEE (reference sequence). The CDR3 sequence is CASSLVPAPKLFF. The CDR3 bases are TGTGCCAGCAGCTTGGTGCCCGCCCCAAAACTGTTTTTT.

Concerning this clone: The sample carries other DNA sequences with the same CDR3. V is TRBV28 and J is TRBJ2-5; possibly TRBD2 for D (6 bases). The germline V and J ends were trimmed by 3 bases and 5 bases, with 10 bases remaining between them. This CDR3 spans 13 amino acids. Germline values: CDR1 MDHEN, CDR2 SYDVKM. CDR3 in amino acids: CASSLGGRETQYF. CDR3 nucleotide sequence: TGTGCCAGCAGTTTGGGGGGAAGGGAGACCCAGTACTTC.

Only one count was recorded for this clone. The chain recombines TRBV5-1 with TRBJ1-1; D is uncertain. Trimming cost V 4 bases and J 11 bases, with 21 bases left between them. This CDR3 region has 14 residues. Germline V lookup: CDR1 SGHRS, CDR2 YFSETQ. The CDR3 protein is CASSPPAGSNLAFF. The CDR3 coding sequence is TGCGCCAGCAGCCCCCCGGCCGGGAGTAATCTGGCTTTCTTT.

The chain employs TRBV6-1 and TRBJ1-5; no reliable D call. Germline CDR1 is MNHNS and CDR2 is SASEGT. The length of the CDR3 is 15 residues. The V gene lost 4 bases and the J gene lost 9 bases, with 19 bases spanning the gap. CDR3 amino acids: CASSVTDPQILPQHF. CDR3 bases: TGTGCCAGCAGTGTTACGGACCCCCAGATCTTGCCCCAGCATTTT.

The CDR3 nucleotides read TGTGCCAGCAAACCAGGGAATTCTGGGGATACGCAGTATTTT. It is translated as CASKPGNSGDTQYF. This chain links TRBV7-8 with TRBJ2-3; D is possibly TRBD1 (5 bases). Germline V CDR1 and CDR2: SGHVS, FQNEAQ. This CDR3 contains 14 residues. V lost 7 bases, J lost 6 bases, and 17 bases lay in between.

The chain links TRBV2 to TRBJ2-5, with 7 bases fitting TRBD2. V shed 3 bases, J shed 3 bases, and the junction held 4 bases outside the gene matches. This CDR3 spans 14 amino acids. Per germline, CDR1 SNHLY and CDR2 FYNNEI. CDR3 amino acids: CASSERGGEETQYF. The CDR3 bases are TGTGCCAGCAGTGAGCGGGGAGGGGAAGAGACCCAGTACTTC.

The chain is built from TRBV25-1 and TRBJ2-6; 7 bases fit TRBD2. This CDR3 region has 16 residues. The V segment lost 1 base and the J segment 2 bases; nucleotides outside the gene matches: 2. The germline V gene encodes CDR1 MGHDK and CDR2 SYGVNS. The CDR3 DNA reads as TGTGCCAGCAGTGAATTTGGGGGGGCTGGGGCCAACGTCCTGACTTTC. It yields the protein CASSEFGGAGANVLTF.

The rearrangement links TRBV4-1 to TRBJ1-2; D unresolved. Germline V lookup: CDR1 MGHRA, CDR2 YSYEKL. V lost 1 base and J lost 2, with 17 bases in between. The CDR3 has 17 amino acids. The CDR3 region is CASSQVGEKETNYGYTF. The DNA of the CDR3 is TGCGCCAGCAGCCAAGTTGGGGAAAAAGAAACAAACTATGGCTACACCTTC.

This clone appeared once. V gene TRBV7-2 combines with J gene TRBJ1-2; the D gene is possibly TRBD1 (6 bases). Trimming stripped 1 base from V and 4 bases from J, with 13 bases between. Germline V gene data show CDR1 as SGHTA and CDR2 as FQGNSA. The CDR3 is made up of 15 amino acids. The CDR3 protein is CASSLGGAGTYGYTF. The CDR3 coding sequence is TGTGCCAGCAGCTTAGGGGGGGCAGGGACCTATGGCTACACCTTC.

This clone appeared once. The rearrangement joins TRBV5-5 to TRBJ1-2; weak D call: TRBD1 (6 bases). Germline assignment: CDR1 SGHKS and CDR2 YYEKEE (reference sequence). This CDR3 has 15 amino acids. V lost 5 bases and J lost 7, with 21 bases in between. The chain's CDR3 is CASRGAGGGVLGYTF. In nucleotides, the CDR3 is TGTGCCAGCAGGGGCGCGGGGGGCGGCGTCCTTGGCTACACCTTC.

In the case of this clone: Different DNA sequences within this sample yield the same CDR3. The CDR3, as DNA: TGTGCCAGCTCACTCGGAGTACAAGAGACCCAGTACTTC. It is translated as CASSLGVQETQYF. This chain links TRBV18 with TRBJ2-5; D unclear. The CDR3 consists of 13 residues. V lost 4 bases to trimming and J lost 2 bases, with 8 bases between them. Germline CDR1 is KGHSH and CDR2 is LQKENI.

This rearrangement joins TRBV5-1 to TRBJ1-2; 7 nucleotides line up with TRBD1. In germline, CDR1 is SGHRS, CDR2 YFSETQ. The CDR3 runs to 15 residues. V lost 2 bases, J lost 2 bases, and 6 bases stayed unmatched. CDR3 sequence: CASSFTGDVNYGYTF. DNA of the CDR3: TGCGCCAGCAGCTTCACAGGGGACGTCAACTATGGCTACACCTTC.

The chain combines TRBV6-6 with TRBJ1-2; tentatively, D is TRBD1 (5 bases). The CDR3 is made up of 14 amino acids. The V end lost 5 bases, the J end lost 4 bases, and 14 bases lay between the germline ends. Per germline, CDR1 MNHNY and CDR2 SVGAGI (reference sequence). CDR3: CASSQLFDSYGYTF. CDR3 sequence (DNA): TGTGCCAGCAGTCAACTATTCGACAGCTATGGCTACACCTTC.

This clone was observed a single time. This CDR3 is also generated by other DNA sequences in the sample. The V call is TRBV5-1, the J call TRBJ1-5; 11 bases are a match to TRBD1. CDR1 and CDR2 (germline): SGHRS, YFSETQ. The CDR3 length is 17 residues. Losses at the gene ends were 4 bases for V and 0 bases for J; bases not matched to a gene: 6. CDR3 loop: CASSPGTGGYSNQPQHF. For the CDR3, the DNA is TGCGCCAGCAGCCCCGGGACAGGGGGGTATAGCAATCAGCCCCAGCATTTT.

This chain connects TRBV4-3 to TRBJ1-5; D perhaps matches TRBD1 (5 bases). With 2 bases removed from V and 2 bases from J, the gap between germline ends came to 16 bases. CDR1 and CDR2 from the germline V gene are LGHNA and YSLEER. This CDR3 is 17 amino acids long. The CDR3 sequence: CASSQYSGTAGNQPQHF. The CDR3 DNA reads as TGCGCCAGCAGCCAATATTCCGGGACCGCGGGCAATCAGCCCCAGCATTTT.

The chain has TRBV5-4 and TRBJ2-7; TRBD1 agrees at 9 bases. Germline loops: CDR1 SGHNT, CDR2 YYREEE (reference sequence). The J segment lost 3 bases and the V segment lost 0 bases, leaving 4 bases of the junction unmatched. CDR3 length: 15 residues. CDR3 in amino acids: CASSLAGDRVYEQYF. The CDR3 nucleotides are TGTGCCAGCAGCTTGGCGGGGGACAGGGTCTACGAGCAGTACTTC. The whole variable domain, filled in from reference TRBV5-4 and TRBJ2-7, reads ETGVTQSPTHLIKTRGQQVTLRCSSQSGHNTVSWYQQALGQGPQFIFQYYREEENGRGNFPPRFSGLQFPNYSSELNVNALELDDSALYLCASSLAGDRVYEQYFGPGTRLTVT.